This TCR beta chain was sequenced during a study of PD-L1 blockade in urothelial cancer. Study in general: Twenty-five of the 29 patients were men with bladder-origin urothelial cancer.

This clone was observed once. The assay was immunoSEQ multiplex PCR, and TCRdb's table has in-frame clones only and misses some. The profile shows more than 90,000 clones, under 95% of them singletons. The sample's time point: peripheral blood 6 weeks after treatment start. The patients had locally advanced or metastatic urothelial carcinoma. The clonotype originates from a man aged 60 to 69 with urothelial cancer. The input for sequencing was PBMCs, taken around atezolizumab (anti-PD-L1) treatment.

The CDR3 DNA is TGTGCCAGCAGTTTAGTGCGGCTAGCGGACTCGAAGTCCGAGCAGTACTTC. As protein: CASSLVRLADSKSEQYF. The chain couples TRBV28 to TRBJ2-7; 7 bases fit TRBD2. This CDR3 is 17 amino acids long. CDR1 is MDHEN and CDR2 is SYDVKM in the germline V gene. V trimming: 2 bases; J trimming: 6 bases; junction bases outside the gene matches: 16. Supplemented by reference TRBV28 and TRBJ2-7, the full variable domain reads DVKVTQSSRYLVKRTGEKVFLECVQDMDHENMFWYRQDPGLGLRLIYFSYDVKMKEKGDIPEGYSVSREKKERFSLILESASTNQTSMYLCASSLVRLADSKSEQYFGPGTRLTVT.